This TCR beta chain was recorded in a study of spatial heterogeneity in lung cancer. Study overall: Each unique TCR and UMI combination was seen more than ten times on average in raw reads.

Time point specified: sample taken at primary tumor resection. Whole RNA was taken from tumor, nontumor lung or frozen PBMC; it was then sequenced unsorted. CDR1 is MNHEY, CDR2 SMNVEV, per germline (reference sequence). This CDR3 is 16 amino acids long. The V gene lost 6 bases and the J gene lost 3 bases, with 18 bases spanning the gap. TCRdb redid the calling of the 5' RACE reads with MiXCR, one entry per CDR3 protein. This table has under 75,000 distinct CDR3 sequences, roughly 14% appearing once. The source was PBMCs, collected at surgery. The origin of this receptor is a male donor with early-stage non-small cell lung cancer. V usage is TRBV27 and J usage is TRBJ1-5; possibly TRBD1 for D (5 bases). CDR3 coding DNA: TGTGCCAGCAGCCGCAAAGGGTCAGGGTACAATCAGCCCCAGCATTTT. Protein sequence: CASSRKGSGYNQPQHF.